The subject of this entry is one T cell receptor beta chain. This sample is drawn from a study of blood T cell repertoires in COVID-19. Study-wide background: The cDNA or gDNA used as material had been derived from T cells, B-cell-depleted T cells, or PBMCs.

Authors' data handling: Quantification of nucleated cells was approximated via reference gene primer amplification. Data came from immunoSEQ multiplex PCR; TCRdb stores just in-frame clones and leaves some out. That table gives V, J and clone size, and the DNA gave D and trimming. The sample lists 95,000 to 150,000 clones, 87% occurring once. This CDR3 comprises 19 residues. Trimming removed 2 bases at V and 0 bases at J, with 20 bases between. CDR1 MGHRA and CDR2 YSYEKL come from the germline V gene. The sequencing sample was made of peripheral blood. The V gene is TRBV4-1, the J gene TRBJ2-4; perhaps TRBD2 as D (6 bases). The TCR originated in a woman in her 70s with acute or convalescent COVID-19. CDR3 in amino acids: CASSQSGGRIALAKNIQYF. As DNA, the CDR3 is TGCGCCAGCAGCCAATCCGGGGGACGGATCGCTCTAGCCAAAAACATTCAGTACTTC.